One and the same sample provided the 31 T cell receptor beta chains below, sequenced in a study of T cell repertoires in cytomegalovirus infection. TCRdb re-analysed the reads in MiXCR, keeping a single row per CDR3 protein. The sample lists hundreds of thousands of distinct CDR3 sequences; about 29% were seen once. These receptors are not linked to any known antigen. The material sequenced was cultured PBMCs, taken from culture after CMV antigen stimulation. These receptors were collected from a human donor in good health (CMV status not recorded). Some clones in this sample may be carry-over from other donors' samples.

This clonotype has just one count. For the CDR3, the DNA is TGTGCCAGCAGCTTCGGACTAGCGGCTACTAATGAGCAGTTCTTC. Translation gives CASSFGLAATNEQFF. The chain employs TRBV7-9 and TRBJ2-1; 10 bases fit TRBD2. Germline CDR1 and CDR2: SEHNR and FQNEAQ (reference sequence). V gave up 3 bases and J gave up 7 bases; unmatched junction bases: 6. This CDR3 has 15 residues.

There are a few counts of this clonotype. V is TRBV11-1 and J is TRBJ2-1; TRBD1 matches 10 bases. Germline trimming cut 2 bases from V and 10 bases from J; bases unmatched to any gene: 20. The CDR3 sequence is 19 residues long. Per the germline V gene, CDR1 is SGHAT and CDR2 is FQDESV (reference sequence). The CDR3 loop reads CASSLPPPQLGTGVREQFF. DNA for the CDR3: TGTGCCAGCAGCTTACCACCACCCCAACTCGGGACAGGGGTCAGGGAGCAGTTCTTC.

This chain links TRBV18 with TRBJ2-5; 7 nucleotides match TRBD2. Losses at the gene ends were 2 bases for V and 2 bases for J; bases not matched to a gene: 2. The CDR3 is made up of 14 amino acids. The germline V gene has CDR1 KGHSH and CDR2 LQKENI. CDR3 region: CASSPGRGQETQYF. The DNA of the CDR3 is TGTGCCAGCTCACCAGGGAGGGGACAAGAGACCCAGTACTTC.

This clonotype was observed a handful of times. This chain uses TRBV28 with TRBJ2-7; D perhaps matches TRBD1 (6 bases). The CDR3 loop spans 14 amino acids. Per germline, CDR1 MDHEN and CDR2 SYDVKM. Trimming cost V 7 bases and J 0 bases, with 13 bases left between them. As DNA, the CDR3 is TGTGCCAGCACCCTTACGGACAGCTCCTACGAGCAGTACTTC. Amino acids: CASTLTDSSYEQYF. The variable domain in full, with the rest retrieved from reference TRBV28 and TRBJ2-7, is DVKVTQSSRYLVKRTGEKVFLECVQDMDHENMFWYRQDPGLGLRLIYFSYDVKMKEKGDIPEGYSVSREKKERFSLILESASTNQTSMYLCASTLTDSSYEQYFGPGTRLTVT.

Only a few counts were recorded for this clonotype. The V gene is TRBV6-1, the J gene TRBJ2-7; 9 positions agree with TRBD2. Germline CDR1 is MNHNS and CDR2 is SASEGT. This CDR3 region has 15 residues. Trimming took 6 bases from V and 2 from J; bases not matched to a gene: 8. The DNA for the CDR3 is TGTGCCAGCAGGGCATTAGCGGGGGAAACCTACGAGCAGTACTTC. It yields the protein CASRALAGETYEQYF.

The chain has TRBV7-2 and TRBJ2-7, with a possible D match to TRBD2 (6 bases). Trimming removed 1 base from V and 0 bases from J, with 13 bases in between. The V gene's germline CDR1 is SGHTA and CDR2 FQGNSA. The CDR3 contains 16 residues. CDR3 region: CASSLGSGVSSYEQYF. The CDR3, as DNA: TGTGCCAGCAGCTTAGGTTCGGGGGTAAGCTCCTACGAGCAGTACTTC.

CDR3 bases: TGTGCCAGCAAAGTGATCAGGGAGGACACCGGGGAGCTGTTTTTT. Its protein is CASKVIREDTGELFF. The rearrangement uses TRBV6-2 or TRBV6-3 and TRBJ2-2; tentative D call: TRBD2 (6 bases). Germline V lookup: CDR1 MNHEY, CDR2 SVGEGT. The CDR3 is 15 amino acids. Trimming stripped 7 bases from V and 3 bases from J, with 15 bases between.

This chain uses TRBV7-3 with TRBJ2-3; D possibly uses TRBD1 or TRBD2 (7 bases each). CDR1 SGHTA and CDR2 FQGTGA come from the germline V gene. The germline V and J ends were trimmed by 4 bases and 6 bases, with 17 bases remaining between them. The CDR3 runs to 15 residues. The CDR3 is CASSSGGGPADTQYF. Written as DNA, the CDR3 is TGTGCCAGCAGCTCAGGGGGGGGTCCCGCGGATACGCAGTATTTT. The whole variable domain, filled in from reference TRBV7-3 and TRBJ2-3, reads GAGVSQTPSNKVTEKGKYVELRCDPISGHTALYWYRQSLGQGPEFLIYFQGTGAADDSGLPNDRFFAVRPEGSVSTLKIQRTERGDSAVYLCASSSGGGPADTQYFGPGTRLTVL.

The chain joins TRBV10-3 to TRBJ2-3, with TRBD2 as a possible D gene (7 bases). CDR1 and CDR2 (germline): ENHRY, SYGVKD. This CDR3 has 17 amino acids. V shed 2 bases and J shed 1 base, with 16 bases lying between them. The CDR3: CAISEGGGQPGTDTQYF. CDR3 DNA: TGTGCCATCAGTGAGGGCGGGGGCCAACCTGGCACAGATACGCAGTATTTT.

This clonotype has only a few counts. The chain uses TRBV27 and TRBJ2-3; a weak D match, TRBD1 (5 bases). Trimming cost V 5 bases and J 2 bases, with 23 bases left between them. The germline V gene has CDR1 MNHEY and CDR2 SMNVEV (reference sequence). The length of the CDR3 is 18 residues. The CDR3 DNA sequence: TGTGCCAGCAGTCCCACTCGGACAAACCTACGTAACACAGATACGCAGTATTTT. It translates to CASSPTRTNLRNTDTQYF.

This clonotype was picked up one time. The V gene is TRBV7-6, the J gene TRBJ1-2, with D perhaps matching TRBD1 (5 bases). The CDR3 is made up of 13 amino acids. In germline, CDR1 is SGHVS, CDR2 FNYEAQ. V shed 3 bases and J shed 7 bases, with 12 bases lying between them. DNA of the CDR3: TGTGCCAGCAGCTTTATGAGCGGGGGTGGCTACACCTTC. Residues: CASSFMSGGGYTF.

CDR3 DNA: TGTGCCAGCAGTTCGAGACCCGCGAACACCGGGGAGCTGTTTTTT. Protein product: CASSSRPANTGELFF. The chain uses TRBV12-3 or TRBV12-4 and TRBJ2-2; D gene uncertain. V lost 4 bases, J lost 0 bases, and 9 bases lay in between. The CDR3 consists of 15 residues.

In this sample, this clonotype turned up a few times. The rearrangement joins TRBV12-3 or TRBV12-4 to TRBJ1-3; D call uncertain. This CDR3 region has 15 residues. Between the trimmed V and J ends, which lost 5 bases and 4 bases, there was a span of 15 bases. Written as DNA, the CDR3 is TGTGCCAGCAGTACCGGAGAGGGTTTCGGAAACACCATATATTTT. It codes for CASSTGEGFGNTIYF.

This clonotype was detected a few times. J is TRBJ2-1 and V is TRBV10-3, with D possibly matching TRBD2 (5 bases). This CDR3 has 16 amino acids. The ends were cut back, 3 bases at V and 0 bases at J, with 12 bases in the middle. The germline gives CDR1 ENHRY, CDR2 SYGVKD. In nucleotides, the CDR3 is TGTGCCATCAGTGAAAGCGGATTAAGCTCCTACAATGAGCAGTTCTTC. This encodes CAISESGLSSYNEQFF.

J is TRBJ2-7 and V is TRBV6-5; D not resolved. This CDR3 spans 16 amino acids. Trimming pared 0 bases from V and 1 base from J, leaving 13 bases between. Germline V gene sequence: CDR1 MNHEY, CDR2 SVGAGI. The chain's CDR3 is CASSYSSGQTSYEQYF. Here the CDR3 DNA reads TGTGCCAGCAGTTACTCGAGTGGGCAAACTTCCTACGAGCAGTACTTC.

V usage is TRBV6-5 and J usage is TRBJ1-1; 7 bases align to TRBD1. The V gene's germline CDR1 is MNHEY and CDR2 SVGAGI. The CDR3 covers 16 residues. Trimming took 2 bases from V and 5 from J; bases not matched to a gene: 11. CDR3 bases: TGTGCCAGCAGTTACCCCAAGGCAGGGGGGGGGACTGAAGCTTTCTTT. Translation: CASSYPKAGGGTEAFF.

V usage is TRBV19 and J usage is TRBJ2-7; TRBD1 matches at 9 bases. The V gene's germline CDR1 is LNHDA and CDR2 SQIVND (reference sequence). Losses at the gene ends were 3 bases for V and 3 bases for J; bases not matched to a gene: 3. CDR3 size: 14 residues. As DNA, the CDR3 is TGTGCCAGTAGTATGGGGACAGGGCTCTACGAGCAGTACTTC. It codes for CASSMGTGLYEQYF.

This clonotype came up a few times. The V gene is TRBV4-1, the J gene TRBJ1-2; D not certain. V lost 0 bases and J lost 8, with 16 bases in between. In germline, CDR1 is MGHRA, CDR2 YSYEKL. The CDR3 sequence is 15 residues long. The CDR3 is CASSQEDGRLGGYTF. CDR3 DNA sequence: TGCGCCAGCAGCCAAGAAGATGGCAGATTGGGAGGCTACACCTTC.

The table lists this clonotype with a few counts. The CDR3 spells CASSLARSTWGIGELFF. The CDR3 DNA reads as TGCGCCAGCAGCTTGGCCAGATCCACTTGGGGAATCGGGGAGCTGTTTTTT. V and J are TRBV5-1 and TRBJ2-2, with D hard to call. Trimming pared 0 bases from V and 7 bases from J, leaving 19 bases between. The CDR3 is 17 residues long. Germline lookup yields CDR1 SGHRS and CDR2 YFSETQ.

V and J are TRBV5-4 and TRBJ2-1; D is undetermined. Germline CDR1 SGHNT, CDR2 YYREEE (reference sequence). V lost 3 bases to trimming and J lost 9 bases, with 16 bases between them. The CDR3 consists of 14 residues. CDR3 protein: CASSWDLGEGEQFF. The DNA of the CDR3 is TGTGCCAGCAGCTGGGATTTAGGAGAAGGTGAGCAGTTCTTC. Drawing the rest from reference TRBV5-4 and TRBJ2-1, the complete variable domain is ETGVTQSPTHLIKTRGQQVTLRCSSQSGHNTVSWYQQALGQGPQFIFQYYREEENGRGNFPPRFSGLQFPNYSSELNVNALELDDSALYLCASSWDLGEGEQFFGPGTRLTVL.

This clonotype appeared a few times. The chain uses TRBV29-1 and TRBJ1-1; no firm D call. With 4 bases removed from V and 2 bases from J, the gap between germline ends came to 5 bases. The germline gives CDR1 SQVTM, CDR2 ANQGSEA. This CDR3 has 11 residues. CDR3 region: CSVVRNTEAFF. For the CDR3, the DNA is TGCAGCGTTGTCCGTAACACTGAAGCTTTCTTT.

The genes are TRBV29-1 and TRBJ1-2; D may be TRBD1 (5 bases). CDR1 and CDR2 from the germline V gene are SQVTM and ANQGSEA. The CDR3 extends over 12 amino acids. V lost 3 bases and J 8 bases, leaving 13 bases between the germline ends. CDR3 nucleotide sequence: TGCAGCGTTGAGGAGGGGTCGGAGGGCTACACCTTC. As protein: CSVEEGSEGYTF. The full variable domain, its missing parts supplied by reference TRBV29-1 and TRBJ1-2, is SAVISQKPSRDICQRGTSLTIQCQVDSQVTMMFWYRQQPGQSLTLIATANQGSEATYESGFVIDKFPISRPNLTFSTLTVSNMSPEDSSIYLCSVEEGSEGYTFGSGTRLTVV.

This clonotype was detected many times. The genes are TRBV20-1 and TRBJ1-2; D call uncertain. This CDR3 spans 11 amino acids. Germline CDR1 DFQATT, CDR2 SNEGSKA (reference sequence). Trimming cost V 6 bases and J 5 bases, with 10 bases left between them. The CDR3 sequence: CSAARKYGYTF. For the CDR3, the DNA is TGCAGTGCCGCAAGAAAGTATGGCTACACCTTC.

This clonotype came up once. This sequence joins TRBV27 and TRBJ2-7; the match to TRBD2 covers 8 bases. The CDR3 covers 14 residues. Germline trimming cut 4 bases from V and 2 bases from J; bases unmatched to any gene: 4. Germline V gives CDR1 MNHEY, CDR2 SMNVEV (reference sequence). The CDR3 sequence: CASSSPGGPYEQYF. Written as DNA, the CDR3 is TGTGCCAGCAGTTCACCGGGAGGGCCCTACGAGCAGTACTTC.

This clonotype showed up just a few times. The J gene is TRBJ1-6, the V gene TRBV12-3 or TRBV12-4; possibly TRBD1 for D (5 bases). The CDR3 is made up of 14 amino acids. V lost 6 bases and J 7 bases, leaving 13 bases between the germline ends. This chain's CDR3 is CASSPGTVNSPLHF. The CDR3 coding sequence is TGTGCCAGCAGCCCCGGGACGGTCAATTCACCCCTCCACTTT.

This clonotype was seen a few times. The rearrangement uses TRBV19 and TRBJ1-1; tentatively, D is TRBD1 (5 bases). The CDR3 is 13 amino acids. The germline gives CDR1 LNHDA, CDR2 SQIVND (reference sequence). V lost 3 bases to trimming and J lost 2 bases, with 7 bases between them. The CDR3 protein is CASSIDSNTEAFF. CDR3 coding DNA: TGTGCCAGTAGTATCGACAGCAACACTGAAGCTTTCTTT.

A few counts support this clonotype. V usage is TRBV10-3 and J usage is TRBJ1-2; D might be TRBD1 (5 bases). The length of the CDR3 is 16 residues. Germline CDR1 and CDR2: ENHRY and SYGVKD. Trimming pared 4 bases from V and 0 bases from J, leaving 15 bases between. The CDR3 sequence: CAISVGRAITNYGYTF. CDR3 nucleotide sequence: TGTGCCATCAGTGTTGGCAGGGCGATCACTAACTATGGCTACACCTTC.

This chain uses TRBV12-3 or TRBV12-4 with TRBJ1-1, with D perhaps TRBD1 (5 bases). Deletions cut 6 bases from V and 0 bases from J, with 14 bases between. This CDR3 has 15 residues. In DNA form, the CDR3 reads TGTGCCAGCAGAACCGTTTCGGACATGAACACTGAAGCTTTCTTT. This encodes CASRTVSDMNTEAFF.

The chain joins TRBV12-3 or TRBV12-4 to TRBJ2-1; 13 bases are a match to TRBD2. There are 16 residues in the CDR3. The V gene end was trimmed by 6 bases and the J gene end by 8 bases; junction bases not matched to a gene: 10. The CDR3 DNA reads TGTGCCAGCAGATCCCACGGACTAGCGGGAGCCTATGAGCAGTTCTTC. It yields the protein CASRSHGLAGAYEQFF.

This clonotype was recorded a few times. This rearrangement joins TRBV12-5 to TRBJ2-2; a weak D match, TRBD2 (6 bases). Germline CDR1 and CDR2: LGHNT and FRNRAP. This CDR3 contains 13 residues. This chain's CDR3 is CASRTSGAGELFF. The CDR3 region has the DNA TGTGCCTCACGGACTTCGGGGGCCGGGGAGCTGTTTTTT.

The chain recombines TRBV12-3 or TRBV12-4 with TRBJ1-6; possible D gene TRBD1, 5 bases. The CDR3 is made up of 17 amino acids. V was clipped by 6 bases and J by 0 bases, with 15 bases between them. The CDR3 coding sequence is TGTGCCAGCAGCCAAGTAGGGGCTGGCTCCTATAATTCACCCCTCCACTTT. This translates into CASSQVGAGSYNSPLHF.